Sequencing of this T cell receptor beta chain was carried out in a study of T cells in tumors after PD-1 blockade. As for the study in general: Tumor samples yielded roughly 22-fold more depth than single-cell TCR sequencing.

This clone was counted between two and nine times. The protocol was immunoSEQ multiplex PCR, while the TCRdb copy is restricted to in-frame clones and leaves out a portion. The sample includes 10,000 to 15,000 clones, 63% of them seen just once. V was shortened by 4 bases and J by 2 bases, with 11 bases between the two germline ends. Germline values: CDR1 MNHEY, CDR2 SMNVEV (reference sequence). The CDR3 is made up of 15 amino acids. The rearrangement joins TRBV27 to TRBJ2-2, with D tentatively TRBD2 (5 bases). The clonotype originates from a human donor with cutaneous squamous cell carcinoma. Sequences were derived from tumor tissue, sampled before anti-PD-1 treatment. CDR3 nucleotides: TGTGCCAGCAGTTCACCCCCGGGAAACACCGGGGAGCTGTTTTTT. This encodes CASSSPPGNTGELFF.